The 18 T cell receptor beta chains below all came from one sample that was sequenced in a study of control samples from healthy donors and cancer patients. TCRdb's table, derived via immunoSEQ multiplex PCR, lists solely in-frame clones and lacks some. Of some 120,000 clones in the sample, 93% are singletons; the top ten hold more than 1.5%. Sequenced sample: PBMCs. The receptors come from a man in his fifties or sixties with head and neck cancer.

CDR3 protein: CASRTTGNPYGYTF. The CDR3 nucleotides are TGTGCCAGCAGAACGACAGGGAACCCCTATGGCTACACCTTC. The chain couples TRBV9 to TRBJ1-2, with 7 positions matching TRBD1. The CDR3 sequence is 14 residues long. J lost 4 bases, V lost 5 bases, and 8 bases had no gene match. Germline-derived CDR1 and CDR2 are SGDLS and YYNGEE.

The chain joins TRBV7-9 to TRBJ1-1; a possible D gene is TRBD1 (6 bases). V lost 5 bases, J lost 4 bases, and 14 bases lay in between. In germline, CDR1 is SEHNR, CDR2 FQNEAQ (reference sequence). CDR3 size: 14 residues. The CDR3 DNA reads TGTGCCAGCAGCCCAGGGGATCGGGTCACTGAAGCTTTCTTT. Its translation: CASSPGDRVTEAFF.

This clone is a singleton in its sample. This sequence joins TRBV10-3 and TRBJ2-5, with 10 bases lining up with TRBD1. V trimming: 5 bases; J trimming: 7 bases; junction bases outside the gene matches: 10. CDR1 and CDR2 from the germline V gene are ENHRY and SYGVKD. This CDR3 spans 15 amino acids. CDR3 residues: CAISPGDRGGGTQYF. The CDR3 region has the DNA TGTGCCATCAGTCCCGGGGACAGGGGAGGTGGGACCCAGTACTTC.

This chain joins TRBV12-3 or TRBV12-4 and TRBJ2-2; D is unresolved. V lost 6 bases and J 7 bases, leaving 9 bases between the germline ends. The CDR3 sequence is 12 residues long. The CDR3 nucleotides read TGTGCCAGCAGCTCCCTTCGCGGGGAGCTGTTTTTT. This codes for CASSSLRGELFF.

This sequence joins TRBV6-5 and TRBJ2-2, with TRBD1 matching 10 bases. Germline V gene data show CDR1 as MNHEY and CDR2 as SVGAGI. The CDR3 totals 15 residues. The trim removed 5 bases at V and 4 bases at J, leaving 4 bases unmatched. The CDR3 DNA reads TGTGCCAGCAGTCGACAGGGGGCGAGCACCGGGGAGCTGTTTTTT. Protein: CASSRQGASTGELFF.

J is TRBJ2-7 and V is TRBV5-1; TRBD2 matches at 8 bases. V lost 6 bases, J lost 4 bases, and 12 bases stayed unmatched. The CDR3 contains 15 residues. Germline CDR1 SGHRS, CDR2 YFSETQ. The CDR3 region has the DNA TGCGCCAGCAACCCGACGGGACTAGGAACTTACGAGCAGTACTTC. It translates to CASNPTGLGTYEQYF.

This clone was observed once. CDR3 in amino acids: CASSQWTSGGPKYF. CDR3 nucleotides: TGTGCCAGCAGCCAATGGACTAGCGGGGGGCCCAAGTACTTC. The chain carries TRBV14 and TRBJ2-5; 14 bases are shared with TRBD2. The germline V gene encodes CDR1 SGHDN and CDR2 FVKESK. This CDR3 contains 14 residues. The V and J ends lost 2 bases and 12 bases, in that order; junction bases with no gene match: 5.

The chain employs TRBV11-2 and TRBJ2-1, with D perhaps matching TRBD1 (6 bases). The CDR3 has 17 amino acids. Per germline, CDR1 SGHAT and CDR2 FQNNGV. With 1 base removed from V and 0 bases from J, the gap between germline ends came to 13 bases. The CDR3 sequence is CASSLGGQYSSYNEQFF. In DNA form, the CDR3 reads TGTGCCAGCAGCTTAGGGGGGCAATACAGCTCCTACAATGAGCAGTTCTTC. The complete variable domain, with remaining parts taken from reference TRBV11-2 and TRBJ2-1, reads EAGVAQSPRYKIIEKRQSVAFWCNPISGHATLYWYQQILGQGPKLLIQFQNNGVVDDSQLPKDRFSAERLKGVDSTLKIQPAKLEDSAVYLCASSLGGQYSSYNEQFFGPGTRLTVL.

J is TRBJ2-5 and V is TRBV5-6; no clear D. Trimming stripped 4 bases from V and 1 base from J, with 2 bases between. Germline V lookup: CDR1 SGHDT, CDR2 YYEEEE. The CDR3 spans 11 residues. The CDR3 region has the DNA TGTGCCAGCAGCCGCCAAGAGACCCAGTACTTC. Protein sequence: CASSRQETQYF.

The V gene is TRBV6-1, the J gene TRBJ2-7, with D possibly called TRBD1 or TRBD2 (6 bases each). Germline lookup yields CDR1 MNHNS and CDR2 SASEGT. This CDR3 comprises 17 residues. V was cut by 0 bases and J by 7 bases, with 22 bases left in between. In DNA form, the CDR3 reads TGTGCCAGCAGTGAAGCGGGTACCCAGGGGCGCCGGGGGGAGCAGTACTTC. This gives the protein CASSEAGTQGRRGEQYF.

This chain connects TRBV7-2 to TRBJ2-7; 12 nucleotides line up with TRBD2. Germline CDR1 SGHTA, CDR2 FQGNSA. Trimming removed 5 bases from V and 3 bases from J; junction bases left unmatched: 11. The CDR3 consists of 17 residues. The CDR3 sequence is CASSPQRTSGGYYEQYF. The CDR3 DNA sequence: TGTGCCAGCAGCCCCCAGAGAACTAGCGGGGGGTACTACGAGCAGTACTTC.

The chain combines TRBV6-2 or TRBV6-3 with TRBJ1-2; tentative D call: TRBD1 (6 bases). The CDR3 runs to 14 residues. Germline CDR1 reads MNHEY; CDR2 reads SVGEGT. Deletions cut 5 bases from V and 7 bases from J, with 17 bases between. CDR3: CASSGTGTRGGYTF. CDR3 in DNA: TGTGCCAGCAGTGGAACCGGGACAAGAGGTGGCTACACCTTC.

The rearrangement links TRBV6-5 to TRBJ1-1; D remains ambiguous. V lost 6 bases and J 0 bases, leaving 11 bases between the germline ends. This CDR3 region has 14 residues. CDR1 and CDR2 from the germline V gene are MNHEY and SVGAGI. The CDR3 sequence: CASREDGVNTEAFF. For the CDR3, the DNA is TGTGCCAGCAGGGAGGACGGGGTGAACACTGAAGCTTTCTTT.

The rearrangement joins TRBV7-9 to TRBJ1-3; D gene ambiguous. Germline-derived CDR1 and CDR2 are SEHNR and FQNEAQ (reference sequence). V was shortened by 5 bases and J by 2 bases, with 13 bases between the two germline ends. The CDR3 length is 15 residues. The CDR3: CASSTGGQAGNTIYF. The CDR3, as DNA: TGTGCCAGCAGCACCGGCGGGCAGGCTGGAAACACCATATATTTT.

V is TRBV15 and J is TRBJ1-2; D is unresolved. This CDR3 has 15 residues. Germline-derived CDR1 and CDR2 are LNHNV and YYDKDF (reference sequence). V lost 1 base to trimming and J lost 4 bases, with 13 bases between them. The CDR3 DNA reads as TGTGCCACCAGCAGAGGCCGTAAGAGGATCTATGGCTACACCTTC. Residues: CATSRGRKRIYGYTF.

The chain carries TRBV14 and TRBJ1-1, with TRBD1 matching over 9 bases. Germline CDR1 and CDR2: SGHDN and FVKESK. The V gene end was trimmed by 6 bases and the J gene end by 5 bases; junction bases not matched to a gene: 10. CDR3 length: 15 residues. In DNA form, the CDR3 reads TGTGCCAGCAGGCCAAACAGGGGGCGGAGTACTGAAGCTTTCTTT. Amino acid sequence: CASRPNRGRSTEAFF.

This chain joins TRBV5-1 and TRBJ1-1; D is undetermined. The V gene's germline CDR1 is SGHRS and CDR2 YFSETQ. The CDR3 covers 16 residues. V lost 2 bases, J lost 3 bases, and 17 bases lay in between. CDR3 loop: CASSLLKPGLDTEAFF. CDR3 nucleotides: TGCGCCAGCAGCTTACTCAAACCCGGTTTGGACACTGAAGCTTTCTTT. Based on the CDR3 plus reference TRBV5-1 and TRBJ1-1, the full variable domain is KAGVTQTPRYLIKTRGQQVTLSCSPISGHRSVSWYQQTPGQGLQFLFEYFSETQRNKGNFPGRFSGRQFSNSRSEMNVSTLELGDSALYLCASSLLKPGLDTEAFFGQGTRLTVV.

This sequence joins TRBV2 and TRBJ1-5; perhaps TRBD1 as D (6 bases). V lost 3 bases to trimming and J lost 7 bases, with 22 bases between them. Germline V gene sequence: CDR1 SNHLY, CDR2 FYNNEI. This CDR3 spans 17 amino acids. CDR3 nucleotide sequence: TGTGCCAGCAGTGATTTCTCCATTACAGGGAAGGAACAGCCCCAGCATTTT. Protein product: CASSDFSITGKEQPQHF.